This T cell receptor beta chain derives from a study of post-analysis software for immune sequencing data. CDR3 length: 13 amino acids. The germline V and J ends were trimmed by 3 bases and 3 bases, with 6 bases remaining between them. Study-wide points: A significant reduction in normalized Chao1 diversity was observed in multiple sclerosis patients versus controls. Several TRBV segments were more frequent in patients than controls; TRBV5-6, TRBV5-1 and TRBV20-1 belonged to this group.

Points on this clonotype: Antigen specificity is unknown.

The library was made from cDNA and included unique molecular identifiers. TCRdb used MiXCR to reprocess the PCR reads, holding one entry per CDR3 protein. The sample has hundreds of thousands of distinct CDR3 sequences, 35% to 40% seen once; the top ten hold more than 4%. The J gene is TRBJ1-5, the V gene TRBV12-3 or TRBV12-4, with D uncertain. The sequence derives from a girl aged 5-17 years with multiple sclerosis. The specimen was blood. The CDR3 loop reads CASSFGDNQPQHF. CDR3 nucleotide sequence: TGTGCCAGCAGTTTTGGGGACAATCAGCCCCAGCATTTT.